This T cell receptor (beta chain) was found in a study of control samples from healthy donors and cancer patients. Profiling relied on immunoSEQ multiplex PCR, and the TCRdb table lists in-frame clones only, not all of them. The sample lists around 140,000 clones, nearly 90% occurring once. V shed 5 bases and J shed 9 bases, with 14 bases lying between them. Germline V gives CDR1 SGHTA, CDR2 FQGNSA. The CDR3 totals 13 residues. Source material: PBMCs. This TCR came from a man aged 50 or older with head and neck cancer. The chain is built from TRBV7-2 and TRBJ2-1, with D unresolved. The chain's CDR3 is CASSPDQLGEQFF. CDR3 DNA sequence: TGTGCCAGCAGCCCAGACCAGTTGGGTGAGCAGTTCTTC.